This TCR beta chain was sequenced in a study of tumor and adjacent non-tumor tissue in lung cancer. RNA was extracted from bulk tissue without any cell sorting. Germline-derived CDR1 and CDR2 are WNHNN and SYGVQD (reference sequence). The CDR3 sequence is 15 residues long. Three rounds of nested PCR, following a modified ARM-PCR protocol, produced the TCRbeta library. MiXCR, applied by TCRdb to the multiplex PCR reads, yields one record per CDR3 protein. The data contain 90,000 to 130,000 distinct CDR3 sequences, nearly 85% of them seen just once; the ten biggest clones take up about 23%. The chain employs TRBV10-1 and TRBJ2-7; D might be TRBD1 (6 bases). Sequencing was done on a sample of lung tumor tissue. This clonotype originated in a man aged 65 to 79 with non-small cell lung cancer. CDR3 sequence: CTCSSTGSRLGEQYF. The CDR3 nucleotides are TGCACTTGCAGTTCAACAGGGTCGAGGCTCGGCGAGCAGTACTTC.